These 21 T cell receptor beta chains were all obtained from the same sample, sequenced in a study of shared clonotypes between healthy human individuals. Produced via immunoSEQ multiplex PCR; TCRdb's table is partial and in-frame only. The table shows under 600,000 clones, with about 80% occurring only once. Material for sequencing was PBMCs. These receptors were collected from a woman between 40 and 50 years old in good health. Some clones in this sample may be carry-over from other donors' samples.

The rearrangement joins TRBV7-3 to TRBJ2-5; D may correspond to TRBD1 or TRBD2 (6 bases each). V dropped 1 base and J dropped 2 bases, with 14 bases sitting between them. This CDR3 spans 16 amino acids. CDR1 SGHTA and CDR2 FQGTGA come from the germline V gene. The CDR3 bases are TGTGCCAGCAGCTTAAGGGCGGGGACATATCAAGAGACCCAGTACTTC. Its translation: CASSLRAGTYQETQYF.

Of note for this clone: One junction end does not reproduce the germline sequence, and a read error may be involved. This sample includes further DNA sequences coding for the same CDR3. The chain joins TRBV11-2 to TRBJ2-5; D is possibly TRBD2 (5 bases). Germline V gene data show CDR1 as SGHAT and CDR2 as FQNNGV. The CDR3 extends over 15 amino acids. The CDR3 loop is CASSLRRIRGETQYF. CDR3 in DNA: TGCGCCAGCAGCTTAAGGAGGATACGGGGAGAGACCCAGTACTTC.

The rearrangement uses TRBV4-2 and TRBJ2-5, with 8 bases fitting TRBD2. Germline V lookup: CDR1 LGHNA, CDR2 YNFKEQ. V lost 1 base, J lost 1 base, and 8 bases stayed unmatched. This CDR3 spans 17 amino acids. This CDR3 reads CASSQGITGGSQETQYF. CDR3 DNA: TGTGCCAGCAGCCAAGGGATTACGGGAGGGTCCCAAGAGACCCAGTACTTC.

In this sample, this clone turned up a few times. This chain links TRBV11-2 with TRBJ2-7, with D perhaps being TRBD1 or TRBD2 (5 bases each). The CDR3 contains 15 residues. Germline-derived CDR1 and CDR2 are SGHAT and FQNNGV. The ends were cut back, 1 base at V and 3 bases at J, with 13 bases in the middle. The CDR3 is CASSLGWDGNYEQYF. In DNA form, the CDR3 reads TGTGCCAGCAGCTTAGGCTGGGACGGAAACTACGAGCAGTACTTC.

As for this clone: This likely stems from a read error, as it lies one base from a far larger clone. The sample carries other DNA sequences with the same CDR3. This chain links TRBV30 with TRBJ1-5; D remains unclear. Germline V gene lookup returns CDR1 GTSNPN and CDR2 SVGIG (reference sequence). CDR3 length: 12 residues. The V end lost 1 base, the J end lost 0 bases, and 1 base lay between the germline ends. This CDR3 reads CAWSGSNQPQHF. In DNA form, the CDR3 reads TGTGCCTGGAGTGGTAGCAATCAGCCCCAGCATTTT.

This clone was counted only a few times. The rearrangement joins TRBV28 to TRBJ1-5; D possibly corresponds to TRBD1 (5 bases). This CDR3 contains 14 residues. The V gene's germline CDR1 is MDHEN and CDR2 SYDVKM. V lost 6 bases to trimming and J lost 3 bases, with 12 bases between them. The CDR3 nucleotides read TGTGCCAGCAGCCGATACAGGCCCAATCAGCCCCAGCATTTT. Translation: CASSRYRPNQPQHF.

V and J are TRBV5-4 and TRBJ2-2; no clear D. The CDR3 covers 13 residues. Germline V gene data show CDR1 as SGHNT and CDR2 as YYREEE (reference sequence). V lost 4 bases, J lost 1 base, and 5 bases lay in between. The CDR3 is CASSTQNTGELFF. CDR3 bases: TGTGCCAGCAGCACTCAGAACACCGGGGAGCTGTTTTTT.

The chain couples TRBV11-2 to TRBJ1-2, with D perhaps TRBD1 (6 bases). The ends were cut back, 6 bases at V and 8 bases at J, with 16 bases in the middle. The V gene's germline CDR1 is SGHAT and CDR2 FQNNGV. The CDR3 loop spans 13 amino acids. The CDR3 DNA follows: TGTGCCAGCAGTTCGAACAGGGTAGGCGGCTACACCTTC. Amino acids: CASSSNRVGGYTF.

DNA for the CDR3: TGTGCCAGCAGCGTAGGAAGCGGGAGGGCCGATGAGCAGTTCTTC. It yields the protein CASSVGSGRADEQFF. The gene calls are TRBV9 and TRBJ2-1; 10 nucleotides line up with TRBD2. V was clipped by 0 bases and J by 8 bases; unmatched bases: 5. This CDR3 region has 15 residues. Looked up from germline, CDR1 is SGDLS and CDR2 is YYNGEE.

The V call is TRBV2, the J call TRBJ2-5, with TRBD2 identical over 11 bases. This CDR3 has 15 residues. V lost 6 bases, J lost 2 bases, and 5 bases stayed unmatched. Germline V gives CDR1 SNHLY, CDR2 FYNNEI. The CDR3 spells CASSVTSGTQETQYF. In nucleotides, the CDR3 is TGTGCCAGCAGCGTGACTAGCGGGACTCAAGAGACCCAGTACTTC.

This chain links TRBV28 with TRBJ2-1; D may be TRBD1 or TRBD2 (5 bases each). The CDR3 is made up of 14 amino acids. The germline V gene has CDR1 MDHEN and CDR2 SYDVKM. V lost 5 bases to trimming and J lost 9 bases, with 17 bases between them. Here the CDR3 DNA reads TGTGCCAGCAGTCCCCTGGGGGTGCTGGGTGAGCAGTTCTTC. This codes for CASSPLGVLGEQFF. The full variable domain, with the rest looked up from reference TRBV28 and TRBJ2-1, is DVKVTQSSRYLVKRTGEKVFLECVQDMDHENMFWYRQDPGLGLRLIYFSYDVKMKEKGDIPEGYSVSREKKERFSLILESASTNQTSMYLCASSPLGVLGEQFFGPGTRLTVL.

The rearrangement links TRBV7-3 to TRBJ2-1, with TRBD1 matching 9 bases. Trimming at V came to 1 base and at J to 8 bases, leaving 3 bases not matched to a gene. Germline loops: CDR1 SGHTA, CDR2 FQGTGA. This CDR3 region has 14 residues. CDR3 region: CASSLNDRGYEQFF. The CDR3 DNA sequence: TGTGCCAGCAGCTTAAACGACAGGGGGTATGAGCAGTTCTTC.

The chain employs TRBV7-2 and TRBJ1-5; no reliable D call. Germline V gene lookup returns CDR1 SGHTA and CDR2 FQGNSA. This CDR3 has 13 residues. The V end was cut by 1 base, the J end by 4 bases, with 5 bases between. CDR3 amino acids: CASSLVGNQPQHF. As DNA, the CDR3 is TGTGCCAGCAGCTTAGTGGGGAATCAGCCCCAGCATTTT.

The chain joins TRBV29-1 to TRBJ2-3, with 8 nucleotides matching TRBD2. The J segment lost 5 bases and the V segment lost 3 bases, leaving 7 bases of the junction unmatched. Germline CDR1 reads SQVTM; CDR2 reads ANQGSEA. This CDR3 spans 14 amino acids. For the CDR3, the DNA is TGCAGCGTTGAGCCCAGCGGGAGTGTAGATACGCAGTATTTT. Protein product: CSVEPSGSVDTQYF.

The CDR3 region is CASSAWFGGTPYEQYF. Here the CDR3 DNA reads TGTGCCAGCAGCGCCTGGTTTGGCGGGACGCCCTACGAGCAGTACTTC. This chain uses TRBV7-9 with TRBJ2-7, with D perhaps TRBD2 (6 bases). Germline V gene data show CDR1 as SEHNR and CDR2 as FQNEAQ (reference sequence). The CDR3 has 16 residues. V was trimmed by 5 bases and J by 2 bases, leaving 19 bases between them.

This clone was counted once. The V call is TRBV7-9, the J call TRBJ1-1, with TRBD1 matching 10 bases. CDR1 SEHNR and CDR2 FQNEAQ come from the germline V gene (reference sequence). V shed 3 bases and J 1 base; nucleotides not matched to a gene: 8. This CDR3 comprises 17 residues. CDR3 in DNA: TGTGCCAGCAGCTTCCCTGTGGACAGGGGGTGGAACACTGAAGCTTTCTTT. Protein: CASSFPVDRGWNTEAFF.

As to this clone: A single base is all that separates this from a far larger clone, so a read error is likely. The chain employs TRBV6-1 and TRBJ1-5; 7 bases line up with TRBD1. J was trimmed by 2 bases and V by 6 bases; bases with no gene match: 7. CDR3 length equals 15 residues. CDR1 is MNHNS and CDR2 is SASEGT in the germline V gene. CDR3: CASSPGQVGNQPQHF. The CDR3 region has the DNA TGTGCCAGCAGCCCAGGACAGGTCGGCAATCAGCCCCAGCATTTT.

The V gene is TRBV19, the J gene TRBJ1-4, with D perhaps matching TRBD1 (5 bases). V shed 1 base and J shed 14 bases, with 17 bases lying between them. There are 14 residues in the CDR3. CDR1 and CDR2 (germline): LNHDA, SQIVND (reference sequence). The CDR3, as DNA: TGTGCCAGTAGTATAGTACCGCCTACAGGTTGGCTGTTTTTT. This sequence encodes CASSIVPPTGWLFF.

This sequence joins TRBV7-8 and TRBJ2-1; D might be TRBD2 (5 bases). In germline, CDR1 is SGHVS, CDR2 FQNEAQ. The CDR3 is 17 amino acids. V dropped 5 bases and J dropped 0 bases, with 17 bases sitting between them. The CDR3 protein is CASSKTVLASSYNEQFF. The CDR3 region has the DNA TGTGCCAGCAGCAAAACAGTCCTAGCAAGCTCCTACAATGAGCAGTTCTTC.

The rearrangement joins TRBV19 to TRBJ2-5; D is unclear. The CDR3 spans 12 residues. V lost 3 bases to trimming and J lost 4 bases, with 6 bases between them. Germline V CDR1 and CDR2: LNHDA, SQIVND (reference sequence). The CDR3 DNA reads as TGTGCCAGTAGTATGGTCCCAGAGACCCAGTACTTC. It codes for CASSMVPETQYF.

The rearrangement uses TRBV9 and TRBJ1-1; D possibly corresponds to TRBD1 (5 bases). The germline V gene encodes CDR1 SGDLS and CDR2 YYNGEE. The CDR3 is 14 residues long. V lost 4 bases to trimming and J lost 4 bases, with 14 bases between them. The CDR3 bases are TGTGCCAGCAGCCCAAGGGACGCGACCACTGAAGCTTTCTTT. Protein product: CASSPRDATTEAFF.